These 9 T cell receptor beta chains originate from one sample sequenced in a study of shared clonotypes between healthy human individuals. Clones were sequenced by immunoSEQ multiplex PCR, and TCRdb holds only the in-frame ones, with some missing. Here the sample spans 550,000 to 850,000 clones, less than 85% being singletons. The sequenced sample consisted of memory CD4+ T cells sorted from blood. Documented subset: CD45RA-negative fraction. The receptors come from a woman aged 25 to 39 in good health.

This clone has just a few counts. The sample carries other DNA sequences with the same CDR3. This chain links TRBV7-9 with TRBJ2-7, with a weak D call TRBD1 (5 bases). The CDR3 contains 11 residues. Germline values: CDR1 SEHNR, CDR2 FQNEAQ (reference sequence). V lost 5 bases and J lost 3, with 5 bases in between. For the CDR3, the DNA is TGTGCCAGCAGCAGGGGCTACGAGCAGTACTTC. It specifies CASSRGYEQYF.

The chain uses TRBV19 and TRBJ1-5; D is possibly TRBD1 (6 bases). Trimming pared 8 bases from V and 1 base from J, leaving 21 bases between. The CDR3 has 17 residues. Per germline, CDR1 LNHDA and CDR2 SQIVND (reference sequence). CDR3: CASGRDPGEASNQPQHF. CDR3 DNA: TGTGCCAGTGGCCGGGACCCAGGGGAGGCGAGCAATCAGCCCCAGCATTTT.

In DNA form, the CDR3 reads TGTGCCAGCAGTTTCCCAGGGGCGGGCCGGAGGGAGACCCAGTACTTC. As protein: CASSFPGAGRRETQYF. V and J are TRBV28 and TRBJ2-5, with a weak D call TRBD1 (6 bases). The CDR3 has 16 amino acids. Between the trimmed V and J ends, which lost 3 bases and 5 bases, there was a span of 19 bases. Germline values: CDR1 MDHEN, CDR2 SYDVKM.

As regards this clone: This CDR3 fails to terminate in the conserved phenylalanine or tryptophan, so it likely reflects a read error. It is unclear where the CDR3 begins or ends on the DNA, so no DNA is shown, and the CDR3 is as TCRdb lists it. This chain uses TRBV2 with TRBJ2-7; TRBD2, the D gene given by the table, was not confirmed from the DNA. The V gene's germline CDR1 is SNHLY and CDR2 FYNNEI. The CDR3 totals 11 residues, both ends included. The CDR3: CASSSYRLAGR.

This clone was counted a single time. The rearrangement uses TRBV11-3 and TRBJ2-3, with TRBD2 matching over 9 bases. Germline V gives CDR1 SGHNT, CDR2 YENEEA. This CDR3 contains 18 residues. After removal of 1 base from V and 1 base from J, the junction contained 9 bases not matched to a gene. The CDR3 is CASSLAEARTSGTDTQYF. The CDR3 bases are TGTGCCAGCAGCTTAGCTGAAGCCAGGACTAGCGGCACAGATACGCAGTATTTT.

V and J are TRBV27 and TRBJ2-1; TRBD2 matches at 8 bases. J lost 6 bases, V lost 4 bases, and 8 bases had no gene match. CDR3 length equals 15 residues. Germline loops: CDR1 MNHEY, CDR2 SMNVEV (reference sequence). The DNA for the CDR3 is TGTGCCAGCAGTTCCCCGGGACTAGTGGGCAATGAGCAGTTCTTC. The encoded protein is CASSSPGLVGNEQFF.

This clone appeared a single time. The chain links TRBV27 to TRBJ2-3; D call uncertain. Trimming shortened V by 5 bases and J by 2 bases, and 17 bases separated the two germline ends. Germline V gene data show CDR1 as MNHEY and CDR2 as SMNVEV (reference sequence). The CDR3 contains 16 residues. The CDR3 DNA reads as TGTGCCAGCAGTCTGGCTGGGCTTCCTCACACAGATACGCAGTATTTT. Protein sequence: CASSLAGLPHTDTQYF.

The gene calls are TRBV6-5 and TRBJ2-2; a possible D gene is TRBD1 (6 bases). The length of the CDR3 is 16 residues. Per germline, CDR1 MNHEY and CDR2 SVGAGI. Trimming left V 0 bases short and J 2 bases short, with 10 bases between. As DNA, the CDR3 is TGTGCCAGCAGTTACTCCGGACAGATCAACACCGGGGAGCTGTTTTTT. Its translation is CASSYSGQINTGELFF.

The rearrangement joins TRBV28 to TRBJ1-4; D is undetermined. Germline CDR1 reads MDHEN; CDR2 reads SYDVKM. This CDR3 is built from 12 residues. Between the trimmed V and J ends, which lost 6 bases and 9 bases, there was a span of 11 bases. CDR3 nucleotide sequence: TGTGCCAGCAGCCTCTCTGGACAAAAACTGTTTTTT. Translated, it gives CASSLSGQKLFF.